The next 19 T cell receptor beta chains were all read from a single sample in a study of patients and donors after allogeneic stem cell transplantation. TCRdb ran MiXCR on the RT-PCR reads and lists one entry per CDR3 protein. This sample has 900,000 to 1,000,000 distinct CDR3 sequences; about 20% occur once, and the top ten carry 6%. The source material was blood, either unsorted or a sorted T cell fraction (not recorded which). All receptors derive from a human donor who was either an allogeneic HSCT recipient or a stem cell or donor lymphocyte infusion donor (not recorded which). It is not recorded whose cells these are; they may come from a transplant donor.

The chain employs TRBV2 and TRBJ1-3; 9 positions agree with TRBD1. The length of the CDR3 is 15 residues. V lost 6 bases, J lost 4 bases, and 7 bases stayed unmatched. Germline CDR1 reads SNHLY; CDR2 reads FYNNEI. The CDR3 reads CASRDTGGLGNTIYF. For the CDR3, the DNA is TGTGCCAGCAGGGACACAGGGGGCCTCGGAAACACCATATATTTT. The full variable domain, in which reference TRBV2 and TRBJ1-3 provide the parts outside the CDR3, is EPEVTQTPSHQVTQMGQEVILRCVPISNHLYFYWYRQILGQKVEFLVSFYNNEISEKSEIFDDQFSVERPDGSNFTLKIRSTKLEDSAMYFCASRDTGGLGNTIYFGEGSWLTVV.

This rearrangement joins TRBV5-1 to TRBJ2-7, with D uncertain. Germline V gene data show CDR1 as SGHRS and CDR2 as YFSETQ. This CDR3 is 13 amino acids long. Trimming took off 4 bases at V and 2 bases at J, with 10 bases between the two ends. The CDR3 protein is CASSNGPAYEQYF. In nucleotides, the CDR3 is TGCGCCAGCAGCAATGGACCTGCCTACGAGCAGTACTTC.

This clonotype was counted a few times. The chain couples TRBV6-2 or TRBV6-3 to TRBJ1-5; D is uncertain. Germline V lookup: CDR1 MNHEY, CDR2 SVGEGT. V lost 5 bases and J lost 3, with 11 bases in between. The CDR3 contains 14 residues. The CDR3 protein is CASSAETYNQPQHF. The CDR3 DNA reads as TGTGCCAGCAGTGCAGAGACTTACAATCAGCCCCAGCATTTT.

This sequence joins TRBV29-1 and TRBJ1-2; tentatively, D is TRBD1 (6 bases). Trimming removed 7 bases at V and 8 bases at J, with 14 bases between. In germline, CDR1 is SQVTM, CDR2 ANQGSEA. This CDR3 region has 11 residues. The CDR3, as DNA: TGCAGCGCTATAGGACAGAGGGGCTACACCTTC. Translating gives CSAIGQRGYTF.

This clonotype was counted between two and nine times. V usage is TRBV5-1 and J usage is TRBJ2-3; possibly TRBD2 for D (6 bases). In germline, CDR1 is SGHRS, CDR2 YFSETQ. The CDR3 runs to 17 residues. V was shortened by 1 base and J by 2 bases, with 17 bases between the two germline ends. CDR3 sequence: CASSLTQVAEITDTQYF. CDR3 bases: TGCGCCAGCAGCTTGACTCAGGTAGCGGAGATCACAGATACGCAGTATTTT.

This clonotype has only a few counts. The CDR3 protein is CASGLSGDSGNTIYF. The CDR3 coding sequence is TGTGCCAGCGGGTTATCAGGGGACTCTGGAAACACCATATATTTT. J is TRBJ1-3 and V is TRBV7-9, with D perhaps TRBD1 (6 bases). The CDR3 has 15 amino acids. Per the germline V gene, CDR1 is SEHNR and CDR2 is FQNEAQ (reference sequence). V was cut by 8 bases and J by 0 bases, with 14 bases left in between.

The rearrangement uses TRBV9 and TRBJ1-1; D call uncertain. Germline V gene lookup returns CDR1 SGDLS and CDR2 YYNGEE. The CDR3 length is 14 residues. The V end was cut by 0 bases, the J end by 1 base, with 7 bases between. The DNA for the CDR3 is TGTGCCAGCAGCGTAGTTTTCGGGAACACTGAAGCTTTCTTT. Its protein product is CASSVVFGNTEAFF. Based on the CDR3 plus reference TRBV9 and TRBJ1-1, the full variable domain is DSGVTQTPKHLITATGQRVTLRCSPRSGDLSVYWYQQSLDQGLQFLIQYYNGEERAKGNILERFSAQQFPDLHSELNLSSLELGDSALYFCASSVVFGNTEAFFGQGTRLTVV.

This clonotype was observed a handful of times. The V and J genes are TRBV5-1 and TRBJ2-5, with D possibly matching TRBD2 (7 bases). The CDR3 length is 16 residues. The germline V and J ends were trimmed by 2 bases and 4 bases, with 18 bases remaining between them. CDR1 is SGHRS, CDR2 YFSETQ, per germline. The CDR3 DNA follows: TGCGCCAGCAGCTTTCGGGGGGCAAAGTCGGCAGAGACCCAGTACTTC. This encodes CASSFRGAKSAETQYF.

This clonotype was observed a handful of times. J is TRBJ1-3 and V is TRBV7-8; D gene unclear. Trimming pared 0 bases from V and 0 bases from J, leaving 9 bases between. CDR1 and CDR2 (germline): SGHVS, FQNEAQ. The CDR3 consists of 16 residues. The CDR3 sequence: CASSLAGSSSGNTIYF. CDR3 DNA: TGTGCCAGCAGCTTAGCCGGCAGTAGCTCTGGAAACACCATATATTTT.

This clonotype was recorded a few times. V usage is TRBV4-3 and J usage is TRBJ1-4, with D perhaps matching TRBD1 (5 bases). The germline V gene has CDR1 LGHNA and CDR2 YSLEER. V was shortened by 0 bases and J by 3 bases, with 11 bases between the two germline ends. The CDR3 runs 16 residues. DNA of the CDR3: TGCGCCAGCAGCCAAGAACCGGGGGACTCTAATGAAAAACTGTTTTTT. This gives the protein CASSQEPGDSNEKLFF.

This chain joins TRBV12-3 or TRBV12-4 and TRBJ1-4; weak D call: TRBD1 (6 bases). V lost 5 bases and J lost 7, with 11 bases in between. This CDR3 comprises 13 residues. CDR3 residues: CASSPDRTEKLFF. The CDR3 DNA sequence: TGTGCCAGCAGTCCTGACAGGACTGAAAAACTGTTTTTT.

This clonotype was seen only a few times. The chain combines TRBV9 with TRBJ2-5, with 15 bases lining up with TRBD2. The J segment lost 2 bases and the V segment lost 3 bases, leaving 2 bases of the junction unmatched. Germline-derived CDR1 and CDR2 are SGDLS and YYNGEE. The CDR3 has 16 residues. CDR3 residues: CASSGGLAGGQETQYF. The CDR3 nucleotides are TGTGCCAGCAGCGGCGGACTAGCGGGAGGGCAAGAGACCCAGTACTTC.

The rearrangement links TRBV5-1 to TRBJ2-1; D is tentatively TRBD1 or TRBD2 (5 bases each). Germline-derived CDR1 and CDR2 are SGHRS and YFSETQ. Between the trimmed V and J ends, which lost 6 bases and 9 bases, there was a span of 19 bases. The CDR3 is 14 residues long. The CDR3 region has the DNA TGCGCCAGCACAATGGACTGGGGCGGTACTGAGCAGTTCTTC. Translating it yields CASTMDWGGTEQFF.

The chain has TRBV6-1 and TRBJ2-1; possibly TRBD2 for D (6 bases). Germline CDR1 is MNHNS and CDR2 is SASEGT. This CDR3 has 13 amino acids. Trimming removed 4 bases from V and 5 bases from J, with 9 bases in between. CDR3 amino acids: CASSGSGNNEQFF. The CDR3, as DNA: TGTGCCAGCAGTGGTAGCGGAAACAATGAGCAGTTCTTC.

This sequence joins TRBV30 and TRBJ2-3, with 11 bases matching TRBD2. Trimming removed 4 bases from V and 4 bases from J; junction bases left unmatched: 1. Germline V gene sequence: CDR1 GTSNPN, CDR2 SVGIG (reference sequence). This CDR3 contains 13 residues. CDR3 coding DNA: TGTGCCTGGACACTAGCGGGAGCAGATACGCAGTATTTT. Its protein product is CAWTLAGADTQYF. Supplemented by reference TRBV30 and TRBJ2-3, the full variable domain reads SQTIHQWPATLVQPVGSPLSLECTVEGTSNPNLYWYRQAAGRGLQLLFYSVGIGQISSEVPQNLSASRPQDRQFILSSKKLLLSDSGFYLCAWTLAGADTQYFGPGTRLTVL.

A note on this clonotype: One junction end disagrees with the germline gene, perhaps due to a read error. Here the CDR3 reads CASTPRVSNEQYF. The CDR3, as DNA: TGTGCCAGCACCCCGCGGGTCTCCAACGAGCAGTACTTC. V usage is TRBV11-2 and J usage is TRBJ2-7; TRBD2 is a possible D gene (5 bases). The CDR3 is made up of 13 amino acids. Germline CDR1 SGHAT, CDR2 FQNNGV.

This clonotype was seen a handful of times. The gene calls are TRBV6-1 and TRBJ2-3; 7 positions agree with TRBD2. The junction had 9 bases not matched to a gene; V was cut back by 6 bases and J by 0 bases. Germline assignment: CDR1 MNHNS and CDR2 SASEGT. The CDR3 is 16 residues long. The CDR3 loop is CASSPQSSGSTDTQYF. In DNA, the CDR3 is TGTGCCAGCAGCCCCCAGTCTAGCGGAAGCACAGATACGCAGTATTTT.

The chain employs TRBV6-1 and TRBJ1-1; no firm D call. The germline CDR1 and CDR2 sequences are MNHNS and SASEGT. The CDR3 is made up of 11 amino acids. V lost 6 bases, J lost 7 bases, and 9 bases lay in between. CDR3 residues: CASSRTVEAFF. The CDR3 bases are TGTGCCAGCAGCCGGACCGTTGAAGCTTTCTTT.

The genes are TRBV7-3 and TRBJ2-3, with 9 nucleotides matching TRBD1. This CDR3 comprises 14 residues. In germline, CDR1 is SGHTA, CDR2 FQGTGA. J lost 7 bases, V lost 3 bases, and 5 bases had no gene match. The CDR3, as DNA: TGTGCCAGCAGCTTCCCGGACAGGGGCCATACGCAGTATTTT. Translating gives CASSFPDRGHTQYF.